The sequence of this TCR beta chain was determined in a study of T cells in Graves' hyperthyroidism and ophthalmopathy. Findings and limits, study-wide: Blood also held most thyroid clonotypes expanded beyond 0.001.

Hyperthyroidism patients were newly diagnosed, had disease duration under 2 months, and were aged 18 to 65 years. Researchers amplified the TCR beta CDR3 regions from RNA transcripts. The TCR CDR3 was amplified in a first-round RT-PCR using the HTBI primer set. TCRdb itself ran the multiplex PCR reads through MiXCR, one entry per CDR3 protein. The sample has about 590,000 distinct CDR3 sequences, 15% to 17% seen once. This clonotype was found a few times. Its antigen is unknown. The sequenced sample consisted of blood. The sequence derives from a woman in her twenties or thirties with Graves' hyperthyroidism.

CDR3: CASSAGIAGNTIYF. The DNA of the CDR3 is TGTGCCAGCAGCGCAGGGATAGCTGGAAACACCATATATTTT. The chain employs TRBV11-2 and TRBJ1-3; TRBD1 is a possible D gene (5 bases). This CDR3 spans 14 amino acids. CDR1 SGHAT and CDR2 FQNNGV come from the germline V gene. Trimming removed 5 bases at V and 2 bases at J, with 10 bases between.